The clone carrying this TCR beta chain was picked up a small number of times. The antigen is undetermined. The read finishes 3 residues shy of the CDR3 end, and the germline J gene is used to complete it. This specimen belongs to a study of T cell clonality in common variable immunodeficiency. Most patients and controls had Caucasian heritage. Donors gave about 5 to 9 ml heparinized peripheral whole blood. Study results and caveats: CVID subjects had higher TCRbeta clonality than healthy controls, most marked in about a third. In common variable immunodeficiency, TCR beta chains reportedly carried fewer deletions and N-nucleotide insertions.

Libraries were prepared by immunoSEQ multiplex PCR; TCRdb keeps only in-frame clonotypes and omits some of them. The sample contains roughly 39,000 clones, none of them singletons. Per germline, CDR1 SGHRS and CDR2 YFSETQ. This CDR3 is 14 amino acids long. Trimming removed 7 bases from V and 4 bases from J, with 17 bases in between. The receptor comes from a human donor with common variable immunodeficiency. The chain uses TRBV5-1 and TRBJ1-2; tentatively, D is TRBD1 (5 bases). The sequenced material came from peripheral blood mononuclear cells. The DNA read from the CDR3 is TGCGCCAGCTCAAAAACGGGGGACGGCTATGGC. This sequence encodes CASSKTGDGYG. The CDR3, in full, reads CASSKTGDGYGYTF.